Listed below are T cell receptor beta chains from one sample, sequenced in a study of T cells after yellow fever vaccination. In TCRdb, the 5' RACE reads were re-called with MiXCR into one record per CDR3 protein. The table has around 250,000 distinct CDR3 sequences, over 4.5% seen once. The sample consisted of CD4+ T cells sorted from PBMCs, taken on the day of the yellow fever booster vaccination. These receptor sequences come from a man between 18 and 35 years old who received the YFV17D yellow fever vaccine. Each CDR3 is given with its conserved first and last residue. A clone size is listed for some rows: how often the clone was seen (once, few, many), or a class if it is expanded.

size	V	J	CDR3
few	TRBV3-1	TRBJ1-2	CASSQVFGSPNYGYTF
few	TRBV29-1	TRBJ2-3	CSVKRTDTQYF
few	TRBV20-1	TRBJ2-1	CSATGQGRNEQFF
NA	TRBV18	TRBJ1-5	CASSYEANSNQPQHF
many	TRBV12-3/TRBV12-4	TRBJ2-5	CASSPGRRETQYF
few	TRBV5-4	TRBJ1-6	CASSYGQGETLHF
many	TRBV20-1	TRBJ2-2	CSARDPDPGSRNTGELFF
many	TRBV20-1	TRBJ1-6	CSARDLVRGTGSPLHF
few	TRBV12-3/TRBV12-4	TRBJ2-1	CASSGPLAGGRNEQFF
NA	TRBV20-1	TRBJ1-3	CSARDPSTGSSGNTIYF
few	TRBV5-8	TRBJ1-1	CASSLIQGNTEAFF
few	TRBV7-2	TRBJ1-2	CASSLRTGDGYTF
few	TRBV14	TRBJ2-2	CASSQVVGYTGELFF
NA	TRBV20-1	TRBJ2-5	CSASRAGMVETQYF
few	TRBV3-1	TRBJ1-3	CASSFGQDGNTIYF
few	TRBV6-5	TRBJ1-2	CASSRIPGQGLYGYTF
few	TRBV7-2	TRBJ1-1	CASSLNRGRNTEAFF
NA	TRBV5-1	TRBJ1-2	CASSLGQTTNYGYTF
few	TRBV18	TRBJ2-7	CASSPVLGQLAYEQYF
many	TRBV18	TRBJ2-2	CASTQTGVNTGELFF
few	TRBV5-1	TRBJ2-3	CASSSRGGMNTQYF
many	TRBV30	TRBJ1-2	CAWSVQGVIYGYTF
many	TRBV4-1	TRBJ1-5	CASSRNSWEQPQHF
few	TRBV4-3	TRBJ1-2	CASSQELQTFYGYTF
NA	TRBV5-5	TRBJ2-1	CASNRGTAYNEQFF
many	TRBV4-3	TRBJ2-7	CASSPDYGAYEQYF
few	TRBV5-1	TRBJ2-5	CASSGGELAGGPETQYF
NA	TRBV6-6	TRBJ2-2	CASSYRGANTGELFF
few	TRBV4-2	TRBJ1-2	CASSQDLRGAGYGYTF
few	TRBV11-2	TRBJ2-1	CASSLDPRWTASPREQFF
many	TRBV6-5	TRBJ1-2	CASSPRPGFGGYTF
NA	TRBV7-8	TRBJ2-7	CASSLDRFPLEQYF
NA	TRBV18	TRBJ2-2	CASSPGQANSGELFF
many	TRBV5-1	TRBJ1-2	CASSLDSPGYTF
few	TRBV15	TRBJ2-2	CATSIMGQPNTGELFF
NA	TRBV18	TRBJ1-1	CASSPMTGGPTEAFF
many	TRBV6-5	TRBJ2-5	CASSYTYPGASGGAETQYF
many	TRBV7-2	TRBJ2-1	CASSLSFGGFSYNEQFF
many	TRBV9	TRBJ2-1	CASSVRGPAEQFF
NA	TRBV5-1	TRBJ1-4	CASSYNPASTGDEKLFF
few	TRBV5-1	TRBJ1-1	CASSLALSQGLLNTEAFF
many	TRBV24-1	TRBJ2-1	CATSGTVGEGEQFF
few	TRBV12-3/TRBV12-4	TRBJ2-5	CASRQGTGSWETQYF
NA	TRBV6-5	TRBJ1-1	CASSSVVDTEAFF
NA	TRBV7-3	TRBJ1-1	CASSLSGVTNTEAFF
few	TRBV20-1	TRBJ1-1	CSARDSAEAFF
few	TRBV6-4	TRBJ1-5	CASSLQTDQPQHF